Following are 29 T cell receptor beta chains from one sample sequenced in a study of blood T cell repertoires in COVID-19. TCRdb's table, derived via immunoSEQ multiplex PCR, lists solely in-frame clones and lacks some. The data show some 140,000 clones, roughly 83% seen once. Sequencing input: peripheral blood. The receptors were sampled from a man in his sixties with acute or convalescent COVID-19.

The V gene is TRBV5-1, the J gene TRBJ1-2; tentative D call: TRBD1 (5 bases). Germline V gene data show CDR1 as SGHRS and CDR2 as YFSETQ. Trimming took off 1 base at V and 2 bases at J, with 15 bases between the two ends. This CDR3 spans 16 amino acids. Here the CDR3 DNA reads TGCGCCAGCAGCTTGATGTGGGCAGGGCAAAACTATGGCTACACCTTC. Encoded protein: CASSLMWAGQNYGYTF.

The chain carries TRBV5-1 and TRBJ1-5; D perhaps matches TRBD1 (5 bases). The germline gives CDR1 SGHRS, CDR2 YFSETQ. Trimming pared 3 bases from V and 2 bases from J, leaving 12 bases between. The CDR3 spans 15 residues. The CDR3 region is CASSSSGTGNQPQHF. Written as DNA, the CDR3 is TGCGCCAGCAGCTCCTCCGGGACTGGCAATCAGCCCCAGCATTTT.

This clone was seen just once. The V call is TRBV6-5, the J call TRBJ1-1; D is unclear. The CDR3 totals 15 residues. The V gene lost 6 bases and the J gene lost 3 bases, with 17 bases spanning the gap. Germline V gene data show CDR1 as MNHEY and CDR2 as SVGAGI. Written as DNA, the CDR3 is TGTGCCAGCAGAAAACACGGGATTGGGGACACTGAAGCTTTCTTT. Its protein product is CASRKHGIGDTEAFF.

This chain links TRBV6-2 or TRBV6-3 with TRBJ1-2; 7 bases line up with TRBD1. Germline V gives CDR1 MNHEY, CDR2 SVGEGT. The CDR3 is 15 residues long. The J segment lost 6 bases and the V segment lost 2 bases, leaving 9 bases of the junction unmatched. The CDR3 sequence: CASSYNTDRDDGYTF. The CDR3 bases are TGTGCCAGCAGTTACAATACAGACAGGGACGATGGCTACACCTTC.

The rearrangement links TRBV5-1 to TRBJ2-5; 11 bases match TRBD2. The CDR3 spans 15 residues. The germline gives CDR1 SGHRS, CDR2 YFSETQ. V gave up 6 bases and J gave up 5 bases; unmatched junction bases: 9. CDR3 coding DNA: TGCGCCAGCACCTACGGGACTAGCGGTAGCGAGACCCAGTACTTC. Its protein product is CASTYGTSGSETQYF.

The chain is built from TRBV11-2 and TRBJ1-1; D uncertain. The CDR3 sequence is 13 residues long. CDR1 is SGHAT, CDR2 FQNNGV, per germline. With 5 bases removed from V and 0 bases from J, the gap between germline ends came to 7 bases. CDR3 bases: TGTGCCAGCAGCCGCGAGTTGAACACTGAAGCTTTCTTT. Translation: CASSRELNTEAFF.

This clone appeared a few times. This chain links TRBV10-2 with TRBJ1-1; 7 nucleotides agree with TRBD1. Germline V lookup: CDR1 WSHSY, CDR2 SAAADI. Trimming at V came to 7 bases and at J to 4 bases, leaving 9 bases not matched to a gene. The length of the CDR3 is 14 residues. DNA for the CDR3: TGCGCCAGCAAAGAGACAGGGAGTAGCACTGAAGCTTTCTTT. Amino acid sequence: CASKETGSSTEAFF.

V gene TRBV15 combines with J gene TRBJ1-1, with TRBD1 as a possible D gene (5 bases). Germline V gene data show CDR1 as LNHNV and CDR2 as YYDKDF (reference sequence). The V end was cut by 0 bases, the J end by 5 bases, with 16 bases between. The CDR3 spans 16 residues. The CDR3 region is CATSRETGTFWTEAFF. The CDR3 DNA reads as TGTGCCACCAGCAGAGAGACCGGGACTTTTTGGACTGAAGCTTTCTTT.

The rearrangement joins TRBV24-1 to TRBJ2-1; the D gene is possibly TRBD2 (5 bases). Germline-derived CDR1 and CDR2 are KGHDR and SFDVKD. Deletions cut 5 bases from V and 0 bases from J, with 13 bases between. This CDR3 spans 16 amino acids. CDR3 nucleotide sequence: TGTGCCACCAGTGCCGGGCGGGCCAGCTCCTACAATGAGCAGTTCTTC. Amino acid sequence: CATSAGRASSYNEQFF.

The chain employs TRBV7-2 and TRBJ2-1; D ambiguous. V gave up 5 bases and J gave up 5 bases, with 10 bases separating them. Germline-derived CDR1 and CDR2 are SGHTA and FQGNSA. The CDR3 consists of 13 residues. CDR3 residues: CASSLGPNNEQFF. The CDR3 DNA is TGTGCCAGCAGCCTAGGGCCCAACAATGAGCAGTTCTTC.

The V and J genes are TRBV6-5 and TRBJ2-7, with TRBD1 identical over 7 bases. The germline V gene encodes CDR1 MNHEY and CDR2 SVGAGI. This CDR3 contains 13 residues. The junction had 3 bases not matched to a gene; V was cut back by 2 bases and J by 5 bases. The CDR3: CASSYGTVDEQYF. CDR3 in DNA: TGTGCCAGCAGTTACGGGACAGTGGACGAGCAGTACTTC.

In its sample, this clone was seen a few times. V is TRBV13 and J is TRBJ2-7; TRBD1 might be the D (5 bases). V lost 4 bases, J lost 3 bases, and 7 bases lay in between. Germline values: CDR1 PRHDT, CDR2 FYEKMQ (reference sequence). The CDR3 runs to 12 residues. The CDR3 DNA is TGTGCCAGCAGCTATCAGGGCTACGAGCAGTACTTC. Translation: CASSYQGYEQYF.

The CDR3 sequence is CASSHISYNSPLHF. DNA for the CDR3: TGTGCCAGTTCCCACATTTCCTATAATTCACCCCTCCACTTT. This chain joins TRBV19 and TRBJ1-6, with D unclear. Germline CDR1 LNHDA, CDR2 SQIVND (reference sequence). V was cut by 8 bases and J by 1 base, with 9 bases left in between. CDR3 length: 14 residues.

The chain links TRBV12-3 or TRBV12-4 to TRBJ1-1; a possible D gene is TRBD1 (6 bases). Trimming removed 6 bases from V and 11 bases from J, with 13 bases in between. This CDR3 is 11 amino acids long. The CDR3 DNA reads TGTGCCAGCAGCCGACAGGCGGTCGCTTTCTTT. This codes for CASSRQAVAFF.

The chain carries TRBV12-3 or TRBV12-4 and TRBJ1-2, with D perhaps TRBD1 (6 bases). This CDR3 has 13 residues. Trimming pared 5 bases from V and 8 bases from J, leaving 15 bases between. CDR3 bases: TGTGCCAGCAGTATATATCAGGGGTGGGGCTACACCTTC. Protein product: CASSIYQGWGYTF.

This clone has just one count. The chain has TRBV6-1 and TRBJ2-7; a possible D gene is TRBD1 (5 bases). Germline V gives CDR1 MNHNS, CDR2 SASEGT. This CDR3 contains 16 residues. Trimming stripped 0 bases from V and 3 bases from J, with 15 bases between. The chain's CDR3 is CASSEASAGKFYEQYF. As DNA, the CDR3 is TGTGCCAGCAGTGAAGCTTCCGCAGGGAAATTCTACGAGCAGTACTTC.

This clone was seen just once. The rearrangement uses TRBV29-1 and TRBJ2-1, with D maybe TRBD1 (6 bases). The CDR3 spans 12 residues. Germline-derived CDR1 and CDR2 are SQVTM and ANQGSEA. Trimming pared 7 bases from V and 7 bases from J, leaving 14 bases between. The DNA for the CDR3 is TGCAGCGCCAAACAGGGTTCAAATGAGCAGTTCTTC. As protein: CSAKQGSNEQFF.

This clone has a handful of counts. CDR3 loop: CASSFSPGKNTEAFF. The CDR3 DNA reads TGTGCCAGCAGCTTTTCCCCAGGGAAGAACACTGAAGCTTTCTTT. The chain links TRBV7-2 to TRBJ1-1; tentative D call: TRBD1 (5 bases). The ends were cut back, 3 bases at V and 1 base at J, with 12 bases in the middle. The V gene's germline CDR1 is SGHTA and CDR2 FQGNSA. CDR3 length equals 15 residues.

The chain carries TRBV28 and TRBJ2-5; TRBD1 aligns across 9 bases. This CDR3 has 14 amino acids. J lost 5 bases, V lost 4 bases, and 5 bases had no gene match. Germline V gene sequence: CDR1 MDHEN, CDR2 SYDVKM. The CDR3 loop is CASSSGQGGETQYF. CDR3 sequence (DNA): TGTGCCAGCAGTTCGGGACAGGGAGGGGAGACCCAGTACTTC.

The rearrangement joins TRBV5-8 to TRBJ2-3, with D possibly TRBD1 on 6 matching bases. The length of the CDR3 is 14 residues. The ends were cut back, 0 bases at V and 5 bases at J, with 10 bases in the middle. Looked up from germline, CDR1 is SGHTS and CDR2 is YDEGEE. CDR3 sequence: CASSLGETGDTQYF. CDR3 bases: TGTGCCAGCAGCTTGGGGGAGACAGGAGATACGCAGTATTTT.

This rearrangement joins TRBV11-2 to TRBJ2-2, with D possibly matching TRBD1 (6 bases). The germline V gene encodes CDR1 SGHAT and CDR2 FQNNGV. Trimming shortened V by 1 base and J by 5 bases, and 11 bases separated the two germline ends. The CDR3 has 15 residues. The CDR3 region is CASSLGRTETGELFF. The DNA of the CDR3 is TGTGCCAGCAGCTTAGGGAGGACAGAAACCGGGGAGCTGTTTTTT.

The chain employs TRBV5-1 and TRBJ1-5; the D gene is possibly TRBD1 (5 bases). Between the trimmed V and J ends, which lost 0 bases and 5 bases, there was a span of 9 bases. CDR3 length equals 14 residues. Germline loops: CDR1 SGHRS, CDR2 YFSETQ. CDR3 residues: CASSLEGVHQPQHF. DNA of the CDR3: TGCGCCAGCAGCTTGGAAGGGGTTCATCAGCCCCAGCATTTT.

V gene TRBV28 combines with J gene TRBJ2-3; 9 positions match TRBD2. The CDR3 length is 15 residues. J gave up 1 base and V 5 bases, and 4 bases lay outside the gene matches. The V gene's germline CDR1 is MDHEN and CDR2 SYDVKM. CDR3: CASSQRGARTDTQYF. DNA of the CDR3: TGTGCCAGCAGTCAGCGGGGGGCCCGCACAGATACGCAGTATTTT. The full variable domain, with the rest looked up from reference TRBV28 and TRBJ2-3, is DVKVTQSSRYLVKRTGEKVFLECVQDMDHENMFWYRQDPGLGLRLIYFSYDVKMKEKGDIPEGYSVSREKKERFSLILESASTNQTSMYLCASSQRGARTDTQYFGPGTRLTVL.

The chain is built from TRBV24-1 and TRBJ2-2; 7 nucleotides agree with TRBD1. The germline V gene has CDR1 KGHDR and CDR2 SFDVKD. V gave up 9 bases and J gave up 1 base; unmatched junction bases: 16. The CDR3 length is 18 residues. CDR3 in amino acids: CATSVTGPALRNTGELFF. DNA of the CDR3: TGTGCCACCTCGGTGACAGGGCCAGCGTTAAGGAACACCGGGGAGCTGTTTTTT.

The chain recombines TRBV5-1 with TRBJ1-1; the D gene is possibly TRBD1 (6 bases). The CDR3 loop spans 14 amino acids. From germline, CDR1 is SGHRS and CDR2 YFSETQ. With 3 bases removed from V and 0 bases from J, the gap between germline ends came to 9 bases. This chain's CDR3 is CASSSGQVNTEAFF. CDR3 nucleotides: TGCGCCAGCAGCTCGGGACAAGTGAACACTGAAGCTTTCTTT.

V gene TRBV28 combines with J gene TRBJ1-2; 10 nucleotides align to TRBD1. This CDR3 spans 15 amino acids. Per the germline V gene, CDR1 is MDHEN and CDR2 is SYDVKM. With 5 bases clipped from V and 6 bases from J, the junction kept 9 bases outside the gene matches. This CDR3 reads CASSEPSGTGDGYTF. The DNA of the CDR3 is TGTGCCAGCAGTGAACCTTCCGGGACAGGGGATGGCTACACCTTC.

This chain uses TRBV6-1 with TRBJ2-6, with 7 bases that match TRBD1. Trimming removed 4 bases from V and 4 bases from J; junction bases left unmatched: 7. The CDR3 is made up of 16 amino acids. Germline V gene data show CDR1 as MNHNS and CDR2 as SASEGT. Written as DNA, the CDR3 is TGTGCCAGCAGTGCAGAGGGGGCGCGGGGGGCCAACGTCCTGACTTTC. Translating it yields CASSAEGARGANVLTF.

The gene calls are TRBV10-3 and TRBJ2-7; weak D call: TRBD2 (5 bases). Germline CDR1 reads ENHRY; CDR2 reads SYGVKD. V lost 4 bases and J 6 bases, leaving 19 bases between the germline ends. CDR3 length equals 15 residues. CDR3 DNA: TGTGCCATCAGTGCCTCCGCGGGCGGAACGGGCGAGCAGTACTTC. Amino acids: CAISASAGGTGEQYF.

This clone came up a few times. The chain carries TRBV5-6 and TRBJ2-7, with 12 bases identical to TRBD2. The CDR3 sequence is 15 residues long. CDR1 is SGHDT, CDR2 YYEEEE, per germline. V was clipped by 4 bases and J by 2 bases; unmatched bases: 4. The CDR3 sequence: CASSPPSGRAYEQYF. CDR3 nucleotides: TGTGCCAGCAGCCCCCCTAGCGGGAGGGCCTACGAGCAGTACTTC. Together with reference TRBV5-6 and TRBJ2-7, the CDR3 gives the full variable domain: DAGVTQSPTHLIKTRGQQVTLRCSPKSGHDTVSWYQQALGQGPQFIFQYYEEEERQRGNFPDRFSGHQFPNYSSELNVNALLLGDSALYLCASSPPSGRAYEQYFGPGTRLTVT.